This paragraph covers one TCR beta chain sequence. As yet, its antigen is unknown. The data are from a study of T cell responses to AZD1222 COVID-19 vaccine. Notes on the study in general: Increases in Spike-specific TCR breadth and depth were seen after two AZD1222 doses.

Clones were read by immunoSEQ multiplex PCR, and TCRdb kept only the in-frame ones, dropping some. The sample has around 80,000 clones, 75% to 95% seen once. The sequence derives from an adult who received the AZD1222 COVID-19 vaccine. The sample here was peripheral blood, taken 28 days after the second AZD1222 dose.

CDR3 DNA sequence: TGCGCCAGCAGCTTGGGCGCCGGGAGGCCCTACAATGAGCAGTTCTTC. It translates to CASSLGAGRPYNEQFF. The gene calls are TRBV5-1 and TRBJ2-1, with 7 bases lining up with TRBD2. With 0 bases clipped from V and 2 bases from J, the junction kept 5 bases outside the gene matches. The CDR3 contains 16 residues. Germline values: CDR1 SGHRS, CDR2 YFSETQ. The whole variable domain, filled in from reference TRBV5-1 and TRBJ2-1, reads KAGVTQTPRYLIKTRGQQVTLSCSPISGHRSVSWYQQTPGQGLQFLFEYFSETQRNKGNFPGRFSGRQFSNSRSEMNVSTLELGDSALYLCASSLGAGRPYNEQFFGPGTRLTVL.